This T cell receptor beta chain comes out of a study of blood T cell repertoires in COVID-19. Looking at the study overall: There were acute and convalescent COVID-19 samples, and they came from the United States, Italy and Spain.

Authors' analysis steps: For nucleated cells, counts were estimated from reference gene primer amplification. Here immunoSEQ multiplex PCR was the method, and the copy in TCRdb shows in-frame clones only, minus some. V and J calls and clone size are as listed in that table; D and trimming were resolved from the DNA. The repertoire holds 350,000 to 450,000 clones, 70% to 90% seen once, with around 2.9% in the top ten. V was cut by 4 bases and J by 7 bases, with 13 bases left in between. The CDR3 contains 13 residues. Per germline, CDR1 MDHEN and CDR2 SYDVKM. The sample holds a few counts of this clone.

This chain joins TRBV28 and TRBJ1-2; D remains unclear. The source material was peripheral blood. This clonotype originated in a human donor in a cohort sampled during active COVID-19. This CDR3 reads CASSSAPWAGYTF. The CDR3 DNA is TGTGCCAGCAGTTCCGCGCCGTGGGCTGGCTACACCTTC.